This passage covers 14 T cell receptor beta chains from one sample sequenced in a study of neurological immune-mediated disorders. TCRdb fed the 5' RACE reads into MiXCR, producing one record per CDR3 protein. Among roughly 45,000 distinct CDR3 sequences, around 12% were seen once, and the ten largest hold about 4.9%. Time point: longitudinal time-point 2. The specimen was PBMCs. These TCRs come from a male donor with HTLV-1-associated myelopathy (HAM/TSP).

Ten or more counts support this clonotype. This rearrangement joins TRBV10-1 to TRBJ2-1, with 10 bases fitting TRBD2. The CDR3 consists of 16 residues. Trimming at V came to 3 bases and at J to 0 bases, leaving 2 bases not matched to a gene. Germline V gene lookup returns CDR1 WNHNN and CDR2 SYGVQD (reference sequence). In DNA, the CDR3 is TGCGCCAGCAGTGAACTAGCGGGGCGCTCCTACAATGAGCAGTTCTTC. This sequence encodes CASSELAGRSYNEQFF.

This clonotype showed up many times. CDR3 DNA sequence: TGTGCCAGCAGTTCCCTCCGGGACAGGGGTTCACCCCTCCACTTT. Translation: CASSSLRDRGSPLHF. This sequence joins TRBV6-2 or TRBV6-3 and TRBJ1-6; 10 bases agree with TRBD1. Germline CDR1 MNHEY, CDR2 SVGEGT. The CDR3 totals 15 residues. V was clipped by 4 bases and J by 9 bases; unmatched bases: 6.

This clonotype has at least ten counts. The chain links TRBV12-3 or TRBV12-4 to TRBJ2-1, with D maybe TRBD2 (6 bases). This CDR3 is 14 amino acids long. Trimming cost V 6 bases and J 5 bases, with 14 bases left between them. CDR3 sequence reads: CASRNSAGNNEQFF. The CDR3 DNA is TGTGCCAGCAGAAACTCGGCGGGAAACAATGAGCAGTTCTTC.

The sample holds many counts of this clonotype. The chain recombines TRBV4-3 with TRBJ2-2; D is uncertain. CDR3 size: 17 residues. Trimming left V 1 base short and J 2 bases short, with 14 bases between. Germline CDR1 is LGHNA and CDR2 is YSLEER. CDR3 nucleotides: TGCGCCAGCAGCCAAGGGCCCGGAAGGAGTAACACCGGGGAGCTGTTTTTT. As protein: CASSQGPGRSNTGELFF.

Remarks on this clonotype: Given a much more abundant clone one base away, this may be a read error. The V call is TRBV5-1, the J call TRBJ2-2, with a possible D match to TRBD1 (5 bases). CDR1 and CDR2 (germline): SGHRS, YFSETQ. This CDR3 comprises 14 residues. V was trimmed by 3 bases and J by 6 bases, leaving 12 bases between them. CDR3 nucleotide sequence: TGCGCCAGCAGCTCACAGGAACATGCCGGGGAGCTGTTTTTT. Encoded protein: CASSSQEHAGELFF.

The V gene is TRBV20-1, the J gene TRBJ2-1, with 10 positions matching TRBD2. Looked up from germline, CDR1 is DFQATT and CDR2 is SNEGSKA (reference sequence). This CDR3 is 16 amino acids long. V dropped 5 bases and J dropped 10; count of bases not matched to a gene: 17. The CDR3 bases are TGCAGTGCTCGAGGTGGGGCTAGCGGGGGCTCCAGGGAGCAGTTCTTC. Translation gives CSARGGASGGSREQFF.

This clonotype was seen more than once but under ten times. This chain uses TRBV20-1 with TRBJ2-5, with D uncertain. Germline loops: CDR1 DFQATT, CDR2 SNEGSKA (reference sequence). The CDR3 is 14 residues long. V was cut by 1 base and J by 0 bases, with 9 bases left in between. In DNA, the CDR3 is TGCAGTGCTAGAGTATGGCGGAACCAAGAGACCCAGTACTTC. Its translation is CSARVWRNQETQYF.

This clonotype was seen many times. The J gene is TRBJ1-1, the V gene TRBV11-2, with unresolved D. Germline V CDR1 and CDR2: SGHAT, FQNNGV. This CDR3 is 13 amino acids long. Deletions cut 2 bases from V and 4 bases from J, with 8 bases between. CDR3 sequence: CASSLLEATEAFF. CDR3 sequence (DNA): TGTGCCAGCAGCTTATTGGAGGCCACTGAAGCTTTCTTT.

This clonotype has ten or more counts. The J gene is TRBJ1-1, the V gene TRBV5-1, with TRBD1 identical over 11 bases. Germline CDR1 SGHRS, CDR2 YFSETQ. The CDR3 runs to 16 residues. V gave up 1 base and J gave up 5 bases; unmatched junction bases: 7. CDR3 in DNA: TGCGCCAGCAGCTTGAAGGACAGGGGGCAGGGGACTGAAGCTTTCTTT. Its translation is CASSLKDRGQGTEAFF. Complete variable domain (other parts from reference TRBV5-1 and TRBJ1-1): KAGVTQTPRYLIKTRGQQVTLSCSPISGHRSVSWYQQTPGQGLQFLFEYFSETQRNKGNFPGRFSGRQFSNSRSEMNVSTLELGDSALYLCASSLKDRGQGTEAFFGQGTRLTVV.

The chain is built from TRBV11-2 and TRBJ2-5, with 8 bases lining up with TRBD1. V dropped 7 bases and J dropped 3; count of bases not matched to a gene: 7. CDR3 size: 14 residues. Germline loops: CDR1 SGHAT, CDR2 FQNNGV. The CDR3 DNA reads TGTGCCAGCACGCCGGGGACAGGAGAAGAGACCCAGTACTTC. It encodes CASTPGTGEETQYF.

This clonotype was picked up many times. The DNA for the CDR3 is TGTGCCAGCAGCCGCTACTACAATGAGCAGTTCTTC. It yields the protein CASSRYYNEQFF. The rearrangement joins TRBV7-9 to TRBJ2-1; D unclear. The germline V and J ends were trimmed by 5 bases and 3 bases, with 5 bases remaining between them. The germline V gene has CDR1 SEHNR and CDR2 FQNEAQ (reference sequence). There are 12 residues in the CDR3.

This clonotype came up many times. The chain uses TRBV6-5 and TRBJ2-7; maybe TRBD2 (5 bases). Germline V gene lookup returns CDR1 MNHEY and CDR2 SVGAGI. CDR3 length equals 13 residues. Trimming stripped 6 bases from V and 3 bases from J, with 12 bases between. The DNA of the CDR3 is TGTGCCAGCAGGGAGGACGGGCTCTACGAGCAGTACTTC. The encoded protein is CASREDGLYEQYF.

The chain recombines TRBV5-5 with TRBJ1-4; weak D call: TRBD1 (6 bases). The CDR3 covers 15 residues. In germline, CDR1 is SGHKS, CDR2 YYEKEE (reference sequence). V was clipped by 4 bases and J by 6 bases, with 16 bases between them. The CDR3: CASSHHGGADEKLFF. In DNA, the CDR3 is TGTGCCAGCAGCCACCATGGGGGCGCGGATGAAAAACTGTTTTTT.

This clonotype was seen ten or more times. J is TRBJ1-4 and V is TRBV7-2, with D possibly being TRBD1 (5 bases). V was cut by 5 bases and J by 3 bases, with 13 bases left in between. The CDR3 runs 15 residues. Germline CDR1 reads SGHTA; CDR2 reads FQGNSA. CDR3 DNA: TGTGCCAGCAGCCCTCAGAGGGGTTCTAATGAAAAACTGTTTTTT. It translates to CASSPQRGSNEKLFF. Together with reference TRBV7-2 and TRBJ1-4, the CDR3 gives the full variable domain: GAGVSQSPSNKVTEKGKDVELRCDPISGHTALYWYRQSLGQGLEFLIYFQGNSAPDKSGLPSDRFSAERTGGSVSTLTIQRTQQEDSAVYLCASSPQRGSNEKLFFGSGTQLSVL.